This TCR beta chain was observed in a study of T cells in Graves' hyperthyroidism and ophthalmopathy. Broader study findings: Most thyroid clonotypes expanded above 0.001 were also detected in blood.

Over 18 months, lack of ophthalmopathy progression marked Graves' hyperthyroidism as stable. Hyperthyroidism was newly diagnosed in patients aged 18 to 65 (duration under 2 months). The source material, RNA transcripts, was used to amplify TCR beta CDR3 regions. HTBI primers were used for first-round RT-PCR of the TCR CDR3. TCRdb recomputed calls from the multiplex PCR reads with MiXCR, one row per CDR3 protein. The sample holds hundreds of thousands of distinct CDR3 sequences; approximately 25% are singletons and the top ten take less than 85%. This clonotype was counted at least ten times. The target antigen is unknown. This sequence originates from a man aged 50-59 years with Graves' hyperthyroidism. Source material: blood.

The CDR3 protein is CATSTDASYEQYF. In DNA, the CDR3 is TGTGCCACTTCTACGGACGCTTCCTACGAGCAGTACTTC. V usage is TRBV2 and J usage is TRBJ2-7; D remains ambiguous. CDR3 length equals 13 residues. The ends were cut back, 10 bases at V and 1 base at J, with 14 bases in the middle. CDR1 is SNHLY, CDR2 FYNNEI, per germline.